One and the same sample provided the 31 T cell receptor beta chains below, sequenced in a study of metastatic and nonmetastatic thyroid tumors. TCRdb re-called the PCR reads via MiXCR. The sample has approximately 15,000 clones, approximately 13% seen once. Thyroid surgery was performed in patients who had received no treatment beforehand. Sequencing was carried out using tumor tissue. Receptors originate from a female donor with papillary thyroid cancer or a benign thyroid nodule (not recorded which). Some clones in this sample may be carry-over from other donors' samples.

This clone was seen many times. CDR3: CASSHRDREGEKLFF. In DNA form, the CDR3 reads TGTGCCAGCAGCCACCGCGACAGGGAGGGTGAAAAACTGTTTTTT. The J gene is TRBJ1-4, the V gene TRBV4-2, with 7 bases that match TRBD1. The CDR3 has 15 amino acids. The V gene end was trimmed by 3 bases and the J gene end by 7 bases; junction bases not matched to a gene: 8. Germline assignment: CDR1 LGHNA and CDR2 YNFKEQ.

This clone was picked up many times. The chain joins TRBV7-2 to TRBJ1-1, with D tentatively TRBD1 (6 bases). The CDR3 totals 13 residues. Germline V gives CDR1 SGHTA, CDR2 FQGNSA. Trimming removed 10 bases at V and 1 base at J, with 13 bases between. The CDR3 protein is CATRSTGNTEAFF. As DNA, the CDR3 is TGTGCCACCCGTTCGACAGGGAACACTGAAGCTTTCTTT. Using reference TRBV7-2 and TRBJ1-1 for the parts outside the CDR3, the full variable domain is GAGVSQSPSNKVTEKGKDVELRCDPISGHTALYWYRQSLGQGLEFLIYFQGNSAPDKSGLPSDRFSAERTGGSVSTLTIQRTQQEDSAVYLCATRSTGNTEAFFGQGTRLTVV.

This clone was picked up many times. The chain has TRBV2 and TRBJ1-4; no clear D gene. The CDR3 sequence is 15 residues long. V was clipped by 1 base and J by 8 bases, with 14 bases between them. Germline CDR1 SNHLY, CDR2 FYNNEI. CDR3 amino acids: CASSEEGRNREKLFF. CDR3 nucleotide sequence: TGTGCCAGCAGTGAAGAGGGCCGAAATAGAGAAAAACTGTTTTTT.

This clone was picked up many times. The J gene is TRBJ2-4, the V gene TRBV2; 12 bases map to TRBD2. The CDR3 is made up of 17 amino acids. Germline V gene sequence: CDR1 SNHLY, CDR2 FYNNEI. The ends lost 6 bases at V and 1 base at J; junction bases unmatched: 7. CDR3 DNA sequence: TGTGCCAGCAGCGCTAGCGGGGGGGCCGGGGCCAAAAACATTCAGTACTTC. Protein product: CASSASGGAGAKNIQYF.

This clone was counted many times. The chain combines TRBV6-1 with TRBJ2-3, with D tentatively TRBD2 (7 bases). The length of the CDR3 is 15 residues. The V and J ends lost 5 bases and 5 bases respectively, with 17 bases between them. CDR1 and CDR2 (germline): MNHNS, SASEGT. CDR3 residues: CASSFRGGRRDTQYF. CDR3 sequence (DNA): TGTGCCAGCAGTTTTAGGGGGGGCCGAAGAGATACGCAGTATTTT.

This clone qualifies as medium-sized. V gene TRBV15 combines with J gene TRBJ2-7; 7 nucleotides agree with TRBD2. Looked up from germline, CDR1 is LNHNV and CDR2 is YYDKDF (reference sequence). This CDR3 has 13 amino acids. J lost 6 bases, V lost 0 bases, and 2 bases had no gene match. CDR3 bases: TGTGCCACCAGCAGAGATGGCGGGGGCGAGCAGTACTTC. As protein: CATSRDGGGEQYF.

This clone was seen many times. The chain joins TRBV7-2 to TRBJ1-5, with D perhaps matching TRBD1 (6 bases). The germline gives CDR1 SGHTA, CDR2 FQGNSA. This CDR3 contains 15 residues. Trimming shortened V by 1 base and J by 3 bases, and 10 bases separated the two germline ends. CDR3 bases: TGTGCCAGCAGCTTAGAGGCAGGGGTCAATCAGCCCCAGCATTTT. Amino acids: CASSLEAGVNQPQHF.

The V call is TRBV20-1, the J call TRBJ2-7; the D is unclear. V lost 2 bases to trimming and J lost 7 bases, with 9 bases between them. This CDR3 is built from 11 residues. CDR1 is DFQATT and CDR2 is SNEGSKA in the germline V gene (reference sequence). CDR3 sequence: CSARSSREQYF. The CDR3 DNA reads as TGCAGTGCTAGATCTAGTCGGGAGCAGTACTTC.

Ten or more counts support this clone. The CDR3 is CSAIGESPLHF. For the CDR3, the DNA is TGCAGTGCTATCGGGGAGTCACCCCTCCACTTT. The genes are TRBV20-1 and TRBJ1-6; D ambiguous. CDR3 length equals 11 residues. The V and J ends lost 4 bases and 10 bases respectively, with 8 bases between them. Germline CDR1 is DFQATT and CDR2 is SNEGSKA (reference sequence).

This clone was seen ten or more times. J is TRBJ2-7 and V is TRBV5-6, with 15 bases identical to TRBD2. The length of the CDR3 is 16 residues. J lost 3 bases, V lost 4 bases, and 5 bases had no gene match. Germline V CDR1 and CDR2: SGHDT, YYEEEE. The chain's CDR3 is CASSNGLAGGYYEQYF. CDR3 coding DNA: TGTGCCAGCAGCAACGGACTAGCGGGAGGGTACTACGAGCAGTACTTC.

This clone occurred many times. The V gene is TRBV28, the J gene TRBJ1-5, with D tentatively TRBD1 (6 bases). Trimming stripped 0 bases from V and 8 bases from J, with 20 bases between. Germline V CDR1 and CDR2: MDHEN, SYDVKM. This CDR3 spans 17 amino acids. CDR3 nucleotide sequence: TGTGCCAGCAGTTTATGGCGCGGGACATCCGCACCTGAGCCCCAGCATTTT. Its translation is CASSLWRGTSAPEPQHF.

This clone was detected a few times. J is TRBJ2-3 and V is TRBV6-1, with D possibly matching TRBD2 (6 bases). V lost 7 bases and J 3 bases, leaving 17 bases between the germline ends. The CDR3 has 15 residues. The germline V gene has CDR1 MNHNS and CDR2 SASEGT. The DNA of the CDR3 is TGTGCCAGCACCCCCCCGGGGAGGTTGACAGATACGCAGTATTTT. Its protein is CASTPPGRLTDTQYF.

This chain links TRBV6-1 with TRBJ1-5; D unresolved. V was cut by 4 bases and J by 11 bases, with 6 bases left in between. Germline CDR1 is MNHNS and CDR2 is SASEGT. CDR3 size: 10 residues. CDR3 residues: CASSGAAQHF. As DNA, the CDR3 is TGTGCCAGCAGTGGTGCAGCCCAGCATTTT.

At least ten counts were recorded for this clone. The chain is built from TRBV10-2 and TRBJ2-7; 10 bases are shared with TRBD2. The CDR3 contains 14 residues. CDR1 is WSHSY and CDR2 is SAAADI in the germline V gene. With 8 bases clipped from V and 4 bases from J, the junction kept 8 bases outside the gene matches. This CDR3 is CASLGTSATYEQYF. The CDR3 nucleotides are TGCGCCAGCCTTGGGACTAGCGCAACGTACGAGCAGTACTTC.

This clone has at least ten counts. The V gene is TRBV18, the J gene TRBJ2-1; D is unresolved. The CDR3 covers 14 residues. The germline CDR1 and CDR2 sequences are KGHSH and LQKENI. V shed 1 base and J shed 9 bases, with 13 bases lying between them. The CDR3 DNA follows: TGTGCCAGCTCACCACTCGCTTCCTCCGGTGAGCAGTTCTTC. Protein sequence: CASSPLASSGEQFF.

This clone was counted many times. The genes are TRBV3-1 and TRBJ1-2; D remains unclear. The germline gives CDR1 LGHDT, CDR2 YNNKEL (reference sequence). The CDR3 runs 18 residues. Trimming pared 0 bases from V and 5 bases from J, leaving 22 bases between. The CDR3 DNA is TGTGCCAGCAGCCAAGATTTATCCACGATCCGGGCCTTATATGGCTACACCTTC. Translation gives CASSQDLSTIRALYGYTF.

This clone showed up many times. The chain links TRBV28 to TRBJ2-4; 7 bases align to TRBD2. The germline CDR1 and CDR2 sequences are MDHEN and SYDVKM. With 8 bases clipped from V and 0 bases from J, the junction kept 16 bases outside the gene matches. CDR3 length: 18 residues. The CDR3 DNA reads as TGTGCCAGCTCCCCCCAGACTTTTGGGGGGGGAGCCAAAAACATTCAGTACTTC. This codes for CASSPQTFGGGAKNIQYF.

Sample share makes this clone medium-sized (0.01 to 0.1%). This chain uses TRBV6-1 with TRBJ2-2, with 7 bases that match TRBD1. The CDR3 runs to 13 residues. The germline gives CDR1 MNHNS, CDR2 SASEGT. The J segment lost 5 bases and the V segment lost 11 bases, leaving 8 bases of the junction unmatched. DNA for the CDR3: TGTGCCGTACAGGGGACCTTAACCGGGGAGCTGTTTTTT. Encoded protein: CAVQGTLTGELFF.

Ten or more counts support this clone. The chain couples TRBV6-2 or TRBV6-3 to TRBJ1-1; D might be TRBD1 (6 bases). The CDR3 extends over 15 amino acids. The V and J ends lost 6 bases and 0 bases respectively, with 14 bases between them. CDR1 MNHEY and CDR2 SVGEGT come from the germline V gene. The CDR3 protein is CASREGGVMNTEAFF. The CDR3 DNA reads as TGTGCCAGCAGGGAGGGGGGGGTGATGAACACTGAAGCTTTCTTT.

This clone was counted many times. The genes are TRBV2 and TRBJ1-2, with a tentative D call TRBD1 (5 bases). The V end lost 5 bases, the J end lost 0 bases, and 10 bases lay between the germline ends. Germline CDR1 SNHLY, CDR2 FYNNEI. The CDR3 extends over 14 amino acids. The CDR3 sequence is CASSRQLSNYGYTF. CDR3 nucleotide sequence: TGTGCCAGCAGTAGACAGCTTTCTAACTATGGCTACACCTTC.

This clone has at least ten counts. CDR3 DNA sequence: TGTGCCAGCTCACTTAATTGGATGGGGCTAGCGGGACCCACAGATACGCAGTATTTT. Translation: CASSLNWMGLAGPTDTQYF. The chain employs TRBV18 and TRBJ2-3; TRBD2 agrees at 9 bases. This CDR3 has 19 amino acids. J lost 2 bases, V lost 4 bases, and 16 bases had no gene match. Looked up from germline, CDR1 is KGHSH and CDR2 is LQKENI.

The chain uses TRBV12-3 or TRBV12-4 and TRBJ2-7, with TRBD1 identical over 7 bases. The DNA end favors TRBJ2-5, so the J call may be wrong. The CDR3 sequence is 16 residues long. CDR3: CASSLVSGDSTATQYF. The CDR3 DNA reads as TGTGCCAGCAGTTTAGTGAGTGGGGACAGTACTGCGACCCAGTACTTC.

In its sample, this clone was seen a few times. It may be a read error: a sequence one base away is much more abundant. The V gene is TRBV6-1, the J gene TRBJ2-2, with D possibly TRBD1 on 6 matching bases. Germline V gene data show CDR1 as MNHNS and CDR2 as SASEGT. V was trimmed by 6 bases and J by 1 base, leaving 9 bases between them. This CDR3 comprises 14 residues. The CDR3 region is CASRGHMNTGELFF. The CDR3 DNA follows: TGTGCCAGCAGGGGACATATGAACACCGGGGAGCTGTTTTTT.

This clone was counted ten times or more. The chain uses TRBV20-1 and TRBJ2-2, with 9 nucleotides matching TRBD1. The CDR3 has 14 residues. V gave up 5 bases and J gave up 1 base; unmatched junction bases: 2. Germline loops: CDR1 DFQATT, CDR2 SNEGSKA (reference sequence). The CDR3 DNA sequence: TGCAGTGCTGGGGACAGGGTGAACACCGGGGAGCTGTTTTTT. Translated, it gives CSAGDRVNTGELFF.

There are many counts of this clone. The rearrangement links TRBV28 to TRBJ2-2; 7 positions match TRBD2. V lost 3 bases to trimming and J lost 8 bases; unmatched junction nucleotides: 9. The CDR3 has 15 residues. CDR1 MDHEN and CDR2 SYDVKM come from the germline V gene. The CDR3 here is CASSLGRELRGELFF. The CDR3 DNA reads TGTGCCAGCAGTTTGGGGCGGGAGCTACGAGGGGAGCTGTTTTTT.

This clone has a count of ten or more. V is TRBV12-3 or TRBV12-4 and J is TRBJ2-3; 9 bases map to TRBD2. J gave up 0 bases and V 5 bases, and 6 bases lay outside the gene matches. The CDR3 sequence is 16 residues long. The CDR3 loop reads CASSLRTSVSTDTQYF. In nucleotides, the CDR3 is TGTGCCAGCAGTCTCCGGACTAGCGTTAGCACAGATACGCAGTATTTT.

This clone appeared many times. The chain carries TRBV4-1 and TRBJ1-5, with D hard to call. This CDR3 is 17 amino acids long. Looked up from germline, CDR1 is MGHRA and CDR2 is YSYEKL. Between the trimmed V and J ends, which lost 0 bases and 0 bases, there was a span of 12 bases. The CDR3 sequence is CASSQDQGAYSNQPQHF. The CDR3, as DNA: TGCGCCAGCAGCCAAGATCAAGGAGCTTATAGCAATCAGCCCCAGCATTTT.

This clone has ten or more counts. The V and J genes are TRBV28 and TRBJ2-4; D remains ambiguous. CDR1 MDHEN and CDR2 SYDVKM come from the germline V gene. V gave up 10 bases and J gave up 1 base, with 14 bases separating them. The CDR3 sequence is 14 residues long. The DNA for the CDR3 is TGTGCCACCTACCCGGGTGGGGCCAAAAACATTCAGTACTTC. Protein product: CATYPGGAKNIQYF.

This clone appeared many times. The V call is TRBV5-1, the J call TRBJ2-7; 13 bases fit TRBD2. The junction had 9 bases not matched to a gene; V was cut back by 4 bases and J by 2 bases. This CDR3 region has 17 residues. The V gene's germline CDR1 is SGHRS and CDR2 YFSETQ. The CDR3 region has the DNA TGCGCCAGCAGCCCCGTGGGGACTAGCGGGACAACCTACGAGCAGTACTTC. It codes for CASSPVGTSGTTYEQYF.

In this sample, this clone turned up many times. This rearrangement joins TRBV20-1 to TRBJ1-1; unclear D gene. There are 12 residues in the CDR3. V was clipped by 3 bases and J by 6 bases, with 11 bases between them. The germline gives CDR1 DFQATT, CDR2 SNEGSKA (reference sequence). The CDR3 loop reads CSASDGRAEAFF. The CDR3 region has the DNA TGCAGTGCTAGCGATGGGAGAGCTGAAGCTTTCTTT.

By share of the sample, this clone is medium-sized. The chain uses TRBV2 and TRBJ2-3, with D possibly TRBD1 on 6 matching bases. The CDR3 is made up of 15 amino acids. The ends were cut back, 0 bases at V and 3 bases at J, with 10 bases in the middle. The germline V gene encodes CDR1 SNHLY and CDR2 FYNNEI. CDR3 DNA: TGTGCCAGCAGTGAAGCGCTGGACAGAACAGATACGCAGTATTTT. Its translation: CASSEALDRTDTQYF. The full variable domain, in which reference TRBV2 and TRBJ2-3 provide the parts outside the CDR3, is EPEVTQTPSHQVTQMGQEVILRCVPISNHLYFYWYRQILGQKVEFLVSFYNNEISEKSEIFDDQFSVERPDGSNFTLKIRSTKLEDSAMYFCASSEALDRTDTQYFGPGTRLTVL.